This is a list of T cell receptor beta chains from one sample in a study of cytomegalovirus exposure and HLA in healthy donors. Measured with immunoSEQ multiplex PCR; TCRdb has only the in-frame clones, and not every one. Of under 150,000 clones in the sample, 60% to 80% were seen once. The source material was PBMCs. Receptor source: a woman aged 55 to 70 in good health and CMV-seropositive. The CDR3 runs from the conserved cysteine through the conserved F or W. Each record gives: J gene, CDR3 length, V gene, CDR3 protein.

TRBJ2-5 14 TRBV7-9 CASTIGGLGETQYF
TRBJ2-6 15 TRBV5-1 CASSLVGDGANVLTF
TRBJ1-2 14 TRBV5-1 CASSSQGDGYGYTF
TRBJ1-2 14 TRBV4-1 CASSQDRQIHGYTF
TRBJ1-1 15 TRBV11-3 CASSKGTGLDTEAFF
TRBJ2-1 15 TRBV18 CASSRDLSSYNEQFF
TRBJ2-5 14 TRBV7-9 CASSSGLAGETQYF
TRBJ2-7 15 TRBV19 CASSTDPGQVGEQYF
TRBJ1-2 16 TRBV7-9 CASSLAGDRGRGGYTF
TRBJ2-7 14 TRBV19 CASSRGSGGYEQYF
TRBJ2-5 13 TRBV6-1 CASSAGQQETQYF
TRBJ2-2 15 TRBV5-1 CASSFRDGGTGELFF
TRBJ1-1 14 TRBV5-6 CASSLVSWNTEAFF
TRBJ1-1 15 TRBV9 CASSPPGQGYTEAFF
TRBJ1-1 15 TRBV18 CASSLGQGPGTEAFF
TRBJ2-7 16 TRBV10-1 CASSPGLATSSYEQYF
TRBJ2-2 17 TRBV7-3 CASSLFPGQGGTGELFF
TRBJ2-4 10 TRBV20-1 CSARDLIRYF
TRBJ2-7 13 TRBV5-6 CASSLGGYYEQYF
TRBJ2-7 16 TRBV5-6 CASSLVEARWAYEQYF
TRBJ2-5 15 TRBV5-1 CASSLVAGVQETQYF
TRBJ1-2 15 TRBV19 CASSTPGQFNYGYTF
TRBJ2-1 16 TRBV13 CASSSRLGRSYNEQFF
TRBJ2-4 13 TRBV7-3 CASSFDQGTVQYF
TRBJ1-2 14 TRBV9 CASSSQTGQGGYTF
TRBJ2-2 14 TRBV29-1 CSVRDRGSPGELFF
TRBJ2-3 17 TRBV11-3 CASSLGASGGFTDTQYF
TRBJ2-6 17 TRBV5-4 CASSRLGRGRGANVLTF
TRBJ1-2 14 TRBV6-1 CASSEVSAPSGYTF